The rows below give T cell receptor beta chains drawn from one sample of a study of CXCR3-negative and CXCR3-positive naive CD8 T cells. TCRdb re-analyzed the 5' RACE reads; it lists each CDR3 protein once, without DNA. The specimen's table records about 150,000 distinct CDR3 sequences. The sample was naive CXCR3+ CD8+ T cells from blood. The receptor source for this set is a human donor in good health. Some clones in this sample may be carry-over from other donors' samples. The CDR3 runs from the conserved cysteine through the conserved F or W. Fields, in order: J gene, V gene, CDR3 protein.

>TRBJ1-6|TRBV7-9
CASSLPGANSPLHF
>TRBJ2-5|TRBV7-8
CASSPTTSSLLETQYF
>TRBJ1-1|TRBV29-1
CSAPKGNTEAFF
>TRBJ2-2|TRBV29-1
CSVLGTGGPSNTGELFF
>TRBJ2-1|TRBV2
CASSEALGGSVSYNEQFF
>TRBJ2-1|TRBV29-1
CSVPTGDEQFF
>TRBJ2-7|TRBV13
CASSGGQGQDYEQYF
>TRBJ2-1|TRBV30
CAWSPVGAGGMDEQFF
>TRBJ2-7|TRBV12-3/TRBV12-4
CASSFSNDYVEQYF
>TRBJ2-7|TRBV3-1
CASSPWTNSYEQYF
>TRBJ2-3|TRBV4-1
CASGQPGGTDTQYF
>TRBJ2-7|TRBV5-1
CASSLAGSRTYEQYF
>TRBJ2-3|TRBV9
CASSVDSGTSGELDTQYF
>TRBJ1-1|TRBV7-9
CASSFPKQAEAFF
>TRBJ2-7|TRBV20-1
CSARGLADSYEQYF
>TRBJ2-2|TRBV6-5
CASSYDTQGAGELFF
>TRBJ2-7|TRBV2
CASMGLADEQYF
>TRBJ2-2|TRBV18
CASSPPEGPNTGELFF
>TRBJ1-1|TRBV19
CASSIYGQPNTEAFF
>TRBJ2-1|TRBV6-8
CASQPGQRYNEQFF
>TRBJ1-1|TRBV29-1
CSVEGTARLEAFF
>TRBJ2-1|TRBV29-1
CSVTWGGSYNEQFF
>TRBJ2-7|TRBV27
CASRDRGGGEQYF
>TRBJ2-3|TRBV4-1
CASSLNPLAGGTDTQYF
>TRBJ1-2|TRBV7-6
CASSSPDRGLEGYTF
>TRBJ2-3|TRBV7-8
CASSTGTSGSTDTQYF
>TRBJ2-2|TRBV5-1
CASSEDRENTGELFF
>TRBJ2-7|TRBV29-1
CSFRPLGVYEQYF
>TRBJ2-3|TRBV7-8
CASSLRTSGGTDTQYF
>TRBJ2-7|TRBV9
CASSVGGAPSYEQYF
>TRBJ2-7|TRBV28
CASSLFRDGGNEQYF
>TRBJ1-1|TRBV29-1
CSVRGVEAEAFF
>TRBJ2-3|TRBV20-1
CSATTWGDTQYF
>TRBJ2-1|TRBV29-1
CSVRLVGEQFF
>TRBJ1-1|TRBV27
CASSVQGDTEAFF
>TRBJ2-7|TRBV29-1
CSVEDDLSGGYEQYF
>TRBJ2-5|TRBV20-1
CSAIKGLQETQYF
>TRBJ2-1|TRBV5-6
CASSLGIGDEQFF
>TRBJ2-3|TRBV5-4
CASRSTGGLNTQYF
>TRBJ2-5|TRBV18
CASSPGQGAGETQYF
>TRBJ2-1|TRBV5-6
CASSVQVNGEQFF
>TRBJ2-4|TRBV20-1
CSARPGGQPIAKNIQYF
>TRBJ2-5|TRBV4-3
CASSQDGWNQETQYF
>TRBJ2-7|TRBV18
CASSPRETPLWEQYF
>TRBJ2-1|TRBV12-3/TRBV12-4
CASSLVAGSGRRYYEQFF
>TRBJ2-7|TRBV6-5
CASGDLFYEQYF
>TRBJ1-2|TRBV29-1
CSVLGQGANGYTF
>TRBJ2-1|TRBV13
CASSSRVGPYNEQFF
>TRBJ1-6|TRBV5-5
CASSFGLGDSPLHF
>TRBJ2-7|TRBV3-1
CASSPGTSGGSYEQYF
>TRBJ2-5|TRBV11-2
CASSLVLTGRETQYF
>TRBJ2-1|TRBV4-1
CASSQGPRQGPADEQFF
>TRBJ2-3|TRBV11-3
CASSSPGLQGSDTQYF
>TRBJ2-1|TRBV4-1
CASSQNPDEGNEQFF
>TRBJ2-7|TRBV6-5
CASSYSRDSYEQYF
>TRBJ2-7|TRBV12-3/TRBV12-4
CASSLDGLNYEQYF
>TRBJ1-2|TRBV7-9
CASSSTAAWGDGYTF
>TRBJ2-2|TRBV6-5
CASSITQGPGTGELFF